This T cell receptor beta chain was documented in a study of shared clonotypes between healthy human individuals. Study background: CD4 naive cells filled three plates per donor, CD4 memory three, CD8 naive two and CD8 memory one. Whole-study findings and limits: As a rule, naive subsets had a larger estimated richness than memory subsets. Non-shared clonotypes had lower generation probabilities than those shared by all four donors.

Points on this clone: The antigen is not known.

Germline CDR1 SGHRS, CDR2 YFSETQ. The CDR3 is 14 amino acids. The ends were cut back, 0 bases at V and 7 bases at J, with 11 bases in the middle. Assay used: immunoSEQ multiplex PCR; TCRdb lists only in-frame clones, some missing. This sample carries approximately 1,500,000 clones, 98% of them seen once, and the ten largest clones take around 0.45%. This clonotype was obtained from a man aged 25-45 years in good health. The rearrangement joins TRBV5-1 to TRBJ2-1, with D maybe TRBD2 (6 bases). Source material: naive CD4+ T cells sorted from blood. Stated subset: CD45RA+ positively selected. The CDR3 DNA reads TGCGCCAGCAGCTTGGCCCAACTAGCTAATGAGCAGTTCTTC. Translating gives CASSLAQLANEQFF.